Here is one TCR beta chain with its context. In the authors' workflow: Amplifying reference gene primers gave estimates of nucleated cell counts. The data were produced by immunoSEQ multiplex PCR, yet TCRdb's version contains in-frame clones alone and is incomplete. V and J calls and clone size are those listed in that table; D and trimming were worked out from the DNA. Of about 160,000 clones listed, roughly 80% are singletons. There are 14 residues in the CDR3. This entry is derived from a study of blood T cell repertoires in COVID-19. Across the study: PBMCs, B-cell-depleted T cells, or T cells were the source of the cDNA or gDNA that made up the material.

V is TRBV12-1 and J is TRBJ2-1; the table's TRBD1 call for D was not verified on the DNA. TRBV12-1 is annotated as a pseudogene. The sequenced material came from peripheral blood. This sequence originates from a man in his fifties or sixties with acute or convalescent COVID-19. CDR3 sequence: CASSPRDRDNEQFF. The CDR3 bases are TGTGCCAGCAGCCCTAGGGACAGGGACAATGAGCAGTTCTTC.